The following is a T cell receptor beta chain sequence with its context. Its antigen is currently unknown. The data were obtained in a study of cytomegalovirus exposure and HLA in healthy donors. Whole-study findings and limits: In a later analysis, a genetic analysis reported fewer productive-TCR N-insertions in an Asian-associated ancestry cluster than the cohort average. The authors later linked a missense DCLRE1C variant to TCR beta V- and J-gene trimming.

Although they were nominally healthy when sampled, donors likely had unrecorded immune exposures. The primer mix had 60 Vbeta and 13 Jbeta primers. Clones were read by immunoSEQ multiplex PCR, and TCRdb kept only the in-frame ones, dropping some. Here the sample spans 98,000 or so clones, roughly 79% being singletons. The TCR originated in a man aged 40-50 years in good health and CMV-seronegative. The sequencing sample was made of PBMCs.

The CDR3 protein is CASSLGLGDEQYF. The CDR3 coding sequence is TGTGCCAGCAGCTTGGGACTTGGTGACGAGCAGTACTTC. The V and J genes are TRBV5-4 and TRBJ2-7; D not resolved. Trimming removed 0 bases from V and 5 bases from J, with 9 bases in between. Germline assignment: CDR1 SGHNT and CDR2 YYREEE (reference sequence). The CDR3 spans 13 residues. Full variable domain (remainder filled in from reference TRBV5-4 and TRBJ2-7): ETGVTQSPTHLIKTRGQQVTLRCSSQSGHNTVSWYQQALGQGPQFIFQYYREEENGRGNFPPRFSGLQFPNYSSELNVNALELDDSALYLCASSLGLGDEQYFGPGTRLTVT.